Sequencing of this TCR beta chain was carried out in a study of T cell clonality in common variable immunodeficiency. Study findings and constraints: Fewer deletions and N-nucleotide insertions were reportedly seen in common variable immunodeficiency TCR beta sequences.

Blood came from CVID subjects not ill and not taking immunomodulatory or immunosuppressive medication. Worth noting for this clone: The antigen is unknown. The read stops 3 residues short of the end of the CDR3; the missing end is completed from the germline J gene.

The germline CDR1 and CDR2 sequences are SGHTA and FQGTGA. With V trimmed by 5 bases and J by 1 base, 8 bases remained unmatched. The CDR3 extends over 16 amino acids. The protocol was immunoSEQ multiplex PCR, while the TCRdb copy is restricted to in-frame clones and leaves out a portion. The sample holds approximately 26,000 clones, and no clone turns up only once. The rearrangement uses TRBV7-3 and TRBJ1-5; TRBD1 aligns across 7 bases. The clonotype comes from a human donor with common variable immunodeficiency. The sequencing sample was made of peripheral blood mononuclear cells. CDR3 amino acids: CASSLGTAVSNQPQHF. CDR3 bases read: TGTGCCAGCAGCCTCGGGACAGCAGTAAGCAATCAGCCC.